What follows are 2 T cell receptor beta chains derived from one specimen sequenced in a study of T cells in Graves' hyperthyroidism and ophthalmopathy. RNA transcripts gave rise to amplified TCR beta CDR3 regions. During a first-round RT-PCR of the TCR CDR3, the HTBI primer set was used. TCRdb independently ran MiXCR on the multiplex PCR reads; one entry per CDR3 protein. Among about 400,000 distinct CDR3 sequences listed, roughly an eighth were seen once. Sequencing used blood. These receptors originate from a woman between 18 and 30 years old with Graves' hyperthyroidism.

This clonotype showed up many times. A junction end diverges from the germline sequence, so it may reflect a read error. This chain joins TRBV6-1 and TRBJ1-1; the D gene is possibly TRBD1 (5 bases). This CDR3 contains 13 residues. CDR1 is MNHNS, CDR2 SASEGT, per germline. CDR3 sequence: CASREGMDTEAFF. In DNA form, the CDR3 reads TGTGCCAGCCGTGAGGGGATGGACACTGAAGCTTTCTTT.

The chain joins TRBV6-2 or TRBV6-3 to TRBJ1-5; 7 nucleotides match TRBD1. CDR3 length: 15 residues. Trimming took 5 bases from V and 5 from J; bases not matched to a gene: 9. Germline lookup yields CDR1 MNHEY and CDR2 SVGEGT. CDR3 sequence: CASSPFRQGYQPQHF. In DNA form, the CDR3 reads TGTGCCAGCAGTCCCTTTCGACAGGGCTATCAGCCCCAGCATTTT.